The 21 T cell receptor beta chains below were found in one sample sequenced in a study of T cell repertoires in cytomegalovirus infection. These receptors' targets are unknown. TCRdb itself ran the reads through MiXCR, one entry per CDR3 protein. The repertoire includes roughly 500,000 distinct CDR3 sequences, under 55% of them detected once, and 40% to 50% sits in the top ten. The input for sequencing was cultured PBMCs, taken from culture after CMV antigen stimulation. The receptors come from a human donor in good health (CMV status not recorded). Some clones in this sample may be carry-over from other donors' samples.

This clonotype was counted between two and nine times. The rearrangement uses TRBV12-3 or TRBV12-4 and TRBJ1-2; a possible D gene is TRBD1 (5 bases). The CDR3 length is 14 residues. V lost 6 bases, J lost 7 bases, and 18 bases lay in between. DNA of the CDR3: TGTGCCAGCAGCCTTGGGACGATTGAGGGTGGCTACACCTTC. Amino acid sequence: CASSLGTIEGGYTF.

This clonotype was found a few times. At one boundary the junction diverges from the germline segment, which might be a read error. The chain couples TRBV7-2 to TRBJ2-4, with D perhaps being TRBD1 or TRBD2 (6 bases each). The CDR3 extends over 13 amino acids. Germline V gene lookup returns CDR1 SGHTA and CDR2 FQGNSA. The CDR3 region is CASSLGGGKDIQF. In nucleotides, the CDR3 is TGTGCCAGCAGCTTAGGAGGGGGGAAGGACATTCAATTC.

This clonotype was seen many times. This chain joins TRBV7-9 and TRBJ2-3; 10 positions agree with TRBD1. V gave up 5 bases and J gave up 1 base; unmatched junction bases: 3. The CDR3 length is 15 residues. Germline V gene lookup returns CDR1 SEHNR and CDR2 FQNEAQ (reference sequence). CDR3 sequence reads: CASSPGTGGTDTQYF. CDR3 coding DNA: TGTGCCAGCAGCCCTGGGACAGGGGGCACAGATACGCAGTATTTT.

This clonotype was observed once. The chain links TRBV27 to TRBJ2-7; 8 bases align to TRBD2. The V gene's germline CDR1 is MNHEY and CDR2 SMNVEV (reference sequence). This CDR3 has 15 amino acids. The V gene end was trimmed by 2 bases and the J gene end by 2 bases; junction bases not matched to a gene: 5. The chain's CDR3 is CASSLGGRTTYEQYF. CDR3 in DNA: TGTGCCAGCAGTTTAGGCGGGAGGACAACCTACGAGCAGTACTTC.

This clonotype appeared a single time. The chain carries TRBV12-3 or TRBV12-4 and TRBJ1-5, with D uncertain. Deletions cut 3 bases from V and 6 bases from J, with 9 bases between. The CDR3 covers 13 residues. In DNA, the CDR3 is TGTGCCAGCAGTTTGGGGATGGCTCAGCCCCAGCATTTT. Protein product: CASSLGMAQPQHF.

The chain employs TRBV20-1 and TRBJ2-7, with 9 bases fitting TRBD2. Germline V gives CDR1 DFQATT, CDR2 SNEGSKA (reference sequence). V lost 3 bases, J lost 2 bases, and 5 bases stayed unmatched. The CDR3 extends over 14 amino acids. The DNA of the CDR3 is TGCAGTGCTAGGGCCTCTAGCGGGACCTACGAGCAGTACTTC. This translates into CSARASSGTYEQYF.

Here the CDR3 reads CSPGQGSKSEKLFF. In DNA form, the CDR3 reads TGCAGTCCGGGACAGGGGTCCAAGAGTGAAAAACTGTTTTTT. The chain joins TRBV20-1 to TRBJ1-4; TRBD1 agrees at 10 bases. The CDR3 is 14 amino acids. The V and J ends lost 8 bases and 7 bases, in that order; junction bases with no gene match: 10. The germline CDR1 and CDR2 sequences are DFQATT and SNEGSKA (reference sequence).

V usage is TRBV6-1 and J usage is TRBJ1-6; possibly TRBD1 for D (5 bases). CDR3 length: 13 amino acids. The V end lost 6 bases, the J end lost 9 bases, and 12 bases lay between the germline ends. In germline, CDR1 is MNHNS, CDR2 SASEGT. The CDR3 spells CASSDGGGSPLHF. In DNA, the CDR3 is TGTGCCAGCAGCGACGGGGGGGGTTCACCCCTCCACTTT.

This chain uses TRBV4-1 with TRBJ1-2; the D gene is possibly TRBD1 (5 bases). Looked up from germline, CDR1 is MGHRA and CDR2 is YSYEKL. V gave up 4 bases and J gave up 6 bases, with 9 bases separating them. The CDR3 has 12 residues. The CDR3 DNA reads as TGCGCCAGCAGCCGGGACTGGAATGGCTACACCTTC. It yields the protein CASSRDWNGYTF.

This clonotype was detected a few times. V usage is TRBV28 and J usage is TRBJ2-7, with TRBD2 matching over 11 bases. Per germline, CDR1 MDHEN and CDR2 SYDVKM. J gave up 4 bases and V 4 bases, and 12 bases lay outside the gene matches. This CDR3 spans 17 amino acids. In nucleotides, the CDR3 is TGTGCCAGCAGTTACCCAATCCGACTAGCGGGGAGGTACGAGCAGTACTTC. It yields the protein CASSYPIRLAGRYEQYF.

This clonotype was seen a few times. This chain joins TRBV4-3 and TRBJ1-6; D ambiguous. Germline CDR1 is LGHNA and CDR2 is YSLEER. The CDR3 spans 15 residues. V lost 1 base to trimming and J lost 4 bases, with 8 bases between them. CDR3 nucleotide sequence: TGCGCCAGCAGCCAAGCGTTGGGGTATAATTCACCCCTCCACTTT. Translating it yields CASSQALGYNSPLHF.

The chain employs TRBV10-3 and TRBJ2-2; the D is unclear. In germline, CDR1 is ENHRY, CDR2 SYGVKD. Between the trimmed V and J ends, which lost 3 bases and 5 bases, there was a span of 10 bases. The CDR3 is 14 residues long. The CDR3 region is CAISDLARTGELFF. The CDR3 DNA is TGTGCCATCAGTGATCTCGCGAGGACCGGGGAGCTGTTTTTT.

This clonotype was recorded a few times. This sequence joins TRBV7-2 and TRBJ2-2; D unresolved. The CDR3 sequence is 13 residues long. Trimming stripped 6 bases from V and 4 bases from J, with 9 bases between. Germline-derived CDR1 and CDR2 are SGHTA and FQGNSA. The CDR3 sequence: CASRDWSTGELFF. As DNA, the CDR3 is TGTGCCAGCAGAGATTGGAGCACCGGGGAGCTGTTTTTT.

The chain recombines TRBV2 with TRBJ2-7; D remains unclear. There are 16 residues in the CDR3. Germline-derived CDR1 and CDR2 are SNHLY and FYNNEI. V dropped 1 base and J dropped 6 bases, with 19 bases sitting between them. The CDR3 reads CASSEDFDKSRGEQYF. DNA of the CDR3: TGTGCCAGCAGTGAAGACTTTGACAAATCGAGAGGCGAGCAGTACTTC. Complete variable domain (other parts from reference TRBV2 and TRBJ2-7): EPEVTQTPSHQVTQMGQEVILRCVPISNHLYFYWYRQILGQKVEFLVSFYNNEISEKSEIFDDQFSVERPDGSNFTLKIRSTKLEDSAMYFCASSEDFDKSRGEQYFGPGTRLTVT.

The V call is TRBV7-2, the J call TRBJ1-1; tentative D call: TRBD1 (5 bases). CDR1 and CDR2 from the germline V gene are SGHTA and FQGNSA. V dropped 3 bases and J dropped 8 bases, with 16 bases sitting between them. The CDR3 is 14 amino acids. CDR3 sequence reads: CASSLTVGGTEAFF. The CDR3 DNA reads TGTGCCAGCAGCTTGACGGTTGGGGGGACCGAAGCTTTCTTT.

The chain links TRBV3-1 to TRBJ2-2; D is undetermined. There are 14 residues in the CDR3. Deletions cut 0 bases from V and 5 bases from J, with 7 bases between. Germline lookup yields CDR1 LGHDT and CDR2 YNNKEL (reference sequence). The CDR3, as DNA: TGTGCCAGCAGCCAAGAGAGGCGGACCGGGGAGCTGTTTTTT. It translates to CASSQERRTGELFF.

This rearrangement joins TRBV10-3 to TRBJ1-5; no clear D. This CDR3 has 11 residues. V lost 8 bases to trimming and J lost 11 bases, with 13 bases between them. In germline, CDR1 is ENHRY, CDR2 SYGVKD. DNA of the CDR3: TGTGCCATCGGGGAGGGAGAGGCCCAGCATTTT. Protein product: CAIGEGEAQHF.

The rearrangement links TRBV28 to TRBJ2-3, with 11 bases identical to TRBD2. The CDR3 extends over 14 amino acids. Germline CDR1 is MDHEN and CDR2 is SYDVKM. J gave up 3 bases and V 7 bases, and 3 bases lay outside the gene matches. The CDR3: CASIRLAGTDTQYF. The CDR3 DNA follows: TGTGCCAGCATTCGACTAGCGGGAACAGATACGCAGTATTTT. Looking up the rest from reference TRBV28 and TRBJ2-3 gives the full variable domain: DVKVTQSSRYLVKRTGEKVFLECVQDMDHENMFWYRQDPGLGLRLIYFSYDVKMKEKGDIPEGYSVSREKKERFSLILESASTNQTSMYLCASIRLAGTDTQYFGPGTRLTVL.

The genes are TRBV12-5 and TRBJ2-3; D is perhaps TRBD1 or TRBD2 (5 bases each). Germline CDR1 reads LGHNT; CDR2 reads FRNRAP. This CDR3 is 14 amino acids long. Trimming left V 1 base short and J 4 bases short, with 9 bases between. The CDR3 DNA reads as TGTGCTAGTGGTTTGGGGGTGGGGGCAGATACGCAGTATTTT. Its protein is CASGLGVGADTQYF.

Only a few counts were recorded for this clonotype. V and J are TRBV7-9 and TRBJ1-3, with 10 nucleotides matching TRBD1. The germline V gene has CDR1 SEHNR and CDR2 FQNEAQ (reference sequence). The CDR3 length is 18 residues. V shed 6 bases, J shed 1 base, and the junction held 12 bases outside the gene matches. In DNA form, the CDR3 reads TGTGCCAGCAGAAACAGCGGGACAGGGGCCAATTCTGGAAACACCATATATTTT. It codes for CASRNSGTGANSGNTIYF.

The rearrangement links TRBV5-4 to TRBJ2-7; 8 bases fit TRBD2. Per germline, CDR1 SGHNT and CDR2 YYREEE (reference sequence). The CDR3 loop spans 15 amino acids. Trimming at V came to 2 bases and at J to 3 bases, leaving 7 bases not matched to a gene. The CDR3 reads CASSFFREGRYEQYF. CDR3 in DNA: TGTGCCAGCAGCTTCTTTCGGGAGGGCCGCTACGAGCAGTACTTC.